The next 9 T cell receptor beta chains were all read from a single sample in a study of T cell repertoires in aging, cancer and after chemotherapy. Peripheral blood genomic DNA, not sorted cells or RNA, was the template. TRB rearrangements spanning V, D and J were amplified using mixed TRB-A/B primers. TCRdb fed the multiplex PCR reads into MiXCR, producing one record per CDR3 protein. This sample has roughly 5,200 distinct CDR3 sequences, with around 29% found just once. Source material: blood. Receptor source: a human donor in good health.

This clonotype is classed as large. The rearrangement joins TRBV11-1 to TRBJ2-7; D could derive from TRBD1 or TRBD2 (5 bases each). Germline V CDR1 and CDR2: SGHAT, FQDESV (reference sequence). The CDR3 consists of 14 residues. V dropped 4 bases and J dropped 1 base, with 11 bases sitting between them. The CDR3 sequence: CASSSGRSSYEQYF. CDR3 DNA: TGTGCCAGCAGCTCGGGACGGTCTTCCTACGAGCAGTACTTC.

The chain combines TRBV18 with TRBJ2-7; 7 nucleotides line up with TRBD1. Germline CDR1 KGHSH, CDR2 LQKENI. This CDR3 has 15 residues. V dropped 0 bases and J dropped 6; count of bases not matched to a gene: 8. In nucleotides, the CDR3 is TGTGCCAGCTCACCACCAGGGGGCCGAACCGGCGAGCAGTACTTC. It yields the protein CASSPPGGRTGEQYF.

This chain connects TRBV20-1 to TRBJ2-2, with D perhaps matching TRBD2 (6 bases). Per germline, CDR1 DFQATT and CDR2 SNEGSKA (reference sequence). This CDR3 is built from 19 residues. The V and J ends lost 0 bases and 2 bases respectively, with 22 bases between them. CDR3 residues: CSARDPRGSGHLNTGELFF. The CDR3 coding sequence is TGCAGTGCTAGAGATCCTAGGGGTAGCGGACATCTTAACACCGGGGAGCTGTTTTTT.

This chain connects TRBV27 to TRBJ2-7; D not resolved. Trimming removed 2 bases at V and 4 bases at J, with 9 bases between. The CDR3 spans 13 residues. CDR1 and CDR2 from the germline V gene are MNHEY and SMNVEV (reference sequence). CDR3 bases: TGTGCCAGCAGTTTAAACAGAAAATACGAGCAGTACTTC. As protein: CASSLNRKYEQYF.

This clonotype was seen a handful of times. The genes are TRBV7-6 and TRBJ2-3; no clear D. V dropped 5 bases and J dropped 5 bases, with 20 bases sitting between them. Germline assignment: CDR1 SGHVS and CDR2 FNYEAQ. This CDR3 has 16 residues. The CDR3 coding sequence is TGTGCCAGCAGCCCTCCTCTAGGGTTGGGCATAGATACGCAGTATTTT. Its protein product is CASSPPLGLGIDTQYF.

The chain combines TRBV5-1 with TRBJ2-1, with a possible D match to TRBD1 (7 bases). Trimming shortened V by 0 bases and J by 8 bases, and 12 bases separated the two germline ends. The CDR3 consists of 14 residues. Germline V CDR1 and CDR2: SGHRS, YFSETQ. The CDR3 sequence: CASSLAGRGDEQFF. The CDR3 DNA sequence: TGCGCCAGCAGCTTGGCCGGCAGGGGGGATGAGCAGTTCTTC.

This clonotype was recorded a few times. CDR3 region: CASSQGIQAGNTIYF. CDR3 nucleotide sequence: TGTGCCAGCTCACAAGGAATTCAGGCTGGAAACACCATATATTTT. The rearrangement joins TRBV18 to TRBJ1-3; D gene uncertain. V was clipped by 4 bases and J by 2 bases, with 12 bases between them. The germline gives CDR1 KGHSH, CDR2 LQKENI. The CDR3 runs 15 residues.

The gene calls are TRBV5-4 and TRBJ2-2; D gene unclear. This CDR3 is built from 14 residues. Germline CDR1 SGHNT, CDR2 YYREEE (reference sequence). Trimming cost V 0 bases and J 4 bases, with 7 bases left between them. The CDR3 nucleotides are TGTGCCAGCAGCTTGGCGGACCCCACCGGGGAGCTGTTTTTT. Translated: CASSLADPTGELFF. Using reference TRBV5-4 and TRBJ2-2 for the parts outside the CDR3, the full variable domain is ETGVTQSPTHLIKTRGQQVTLRCSSQSGHNTVSWYQQALGQGPQFIFQYYREEENGRGNFPPRFSGLQFPNYSSELNVNALELDDSALYLCASSLADPTGELFFGEGSRLTVL.

This clonotype came up a few times. V and J are TRBV6-2 or TRBV6-3 and TRBJ1-2, with D maybe TRBD1 (6 bases). Germline V CDR1 and CDR2: MNHEY, SVGEGT. Trimming pared 5 bases from V and 5 bases from J, leaving 18 bases between. The CDR3 is made up of 15 amino acids. The CDR3 sequence is CASSETTGPGYGYTF. DNA for the CDR3: TGTGCCAGCAGTGAAACGACAGGCCCAGGTTATGGCTACACCTTC.